The rows below give T cell receptor beta chains drawn from one sample of a study of regulatory T cells in long-lasting Graves disease. MiXCR was run by TCRdb on the multiplex PCR reads, yielding one entry per CDR3 protein. The sample has hundreds of thousands of distinct CDR3 sequences, over 15% seen once. These data were also reused for a study on T cells in Graves' hyperthyroidism and ophthalmopathy.

Sequenced material: peripheral blood mononuclear cells (PBMCs), taken at new diagnosis, from a patient treated with antithyroid drugs. The receptors were sampled from a man in his forties or fifties with Graves disease. The CDR3 runs from the conserved cysteine through the conserved F or W. A D gene is named only where the DNA matches it firmly. Clone size is shown for a subset of rows, as once, few, many or a class of expanded clone.

CDR3 DNA,CDR3 protein,D gene,J gene,CDR3 length,V gene,clone size
TGTGCCAGCAGCTTAGGATCCGGAACTGGGGCCAACGTCCTGACTTTC,CASSLGSGTGANVLTF,.,TRBJ2-6,16,TRBV7-8,.
TGCAGCGTTGAAGGGGAGACAGGGGGCTGGCGGCCCGGGGAGCTGTTTTTT,CSVEGETGGWRPGELFF,TRBD1,TRBJ2-2,17,TRBV29-1,many
TGCAGTGCTAGAGATGATCTGTGGTTAGCGGGGGTGGAGACCCAGTACTTC,CSARDDLWLAGVETQYF,TRBD2,TRBJ2-5,17,TRBV20-1,once
TGTGCCAGCTCACCATCACAGGATCAGCCCCAGCATTTT,CASSPSQDQPQHF,.,TRBJ1-5,13,TRBV18,many
TGCGCCAGCAGCCAAGTTTGGTCACCCCTCCACTTT,CASSQVWSPLHF,.,TRBJ1-6,12,TRBV4-1,many
TGTGCCACCGGGGATGAGGTTAGGGCGAACTATGGCTACACCTTC,CATGDEVRANYGYTF,.,TRBJ1-2,15,TRBV10-3,many
TGTGCCAGCAGTTTTTCTACAGGGGAGGCCTACGAGCAGTACTTC,CASSFSTGEAYEQYF,.,TRBJ2-7,15,TRBV6-5,.
TGCGCCAGCAGCCAGATAAAGGGCGGCGCTAGCACAGATACGCAGTATTTT,CASSQIKGGASTDTQYF,.,TRBJ2-3,17,TRBV4-1,.
TGTGCTATAAGGGCGCTTATAGATCAGCCCCAGCATTTT,CAIRALIDQPQHF,.,TRBJ1-5,13,TRBV10-3,many
TGTGCCTGGATTAAGGACAGGCACTATTCACCCCTCCACTTT,CAWIKDRHYSPLHF,TRBD1,TRBJ1-6,14,TRBV30,few
TGCGCCAGCAGCTGGGCAGGGGCTGGGGCCAACGTCCTGACTTTC,CASSWAGAGANVLTF,.,TRBJ2-6,15,TRBV5-1,few
TGCGCCAGCAGCTTGGAACAGGGAACAGATACGCAGTATTTT,CASSLEQGTDTQYF,.,TRBJ2-3,14,TRBV5-1,many
TGTGCCAGCAGCGGGGGGGATTACGGAGCAGATACGCAGTATTTT,CASSGGDYGADTQYF,TRBD2,TRBJ2-3,15,TRBV4-2,few
TGTGCCAGCAGCGGACAGAGTCCCTACGAGCAGTACTTC,CASSGQSPYEQYF,.,TRBJ2-7,13,TRBV6-4,.
TGTGCCAGCAGCGCAAGAATCTTCTCTGGAAACACCATATATTTT,CASSARIFSGNTIYF,.,TRBJ1-3,15,TRBV11-3,.
TGCAGTGCTAGAAGCTCCGTGGTCTGGACCCAGTACTTC,CSARSSVVWTQYF,.,TRBJ2-5,13,TRBV20-1,many
TGTGCCATCACAAGGGGACAAGACACCGGGGAGCTGTTTTTT,CAITRGQDTGELFF,.,TRBJ2-2,14,TRBV10-3,many
TGCGCCAGCAGCTTTGGTCTGGGGGGTAGACACAATGAGCAGTTCTTC,CASSFGLGGRHNEQFF,.,TRBJ2-1,16,TRBV5-1,few
TGTGCCAGCAGTTTTAAGGGGAGCTCCTACGAGCAGTACTTC,CASSFKGSSYEQYF,.,TRBJ2-7,14,TRBV28,many
TGTGCCACCAGTGATTTTCCGGGAGCGGCGACTACCGAGCAGTACTTC,CATSDFPGAATTEQYF,.,TRBJ2-7,16,TRBV24-1,many
TGTGCCAGCAGCCCCGGCGGGGTGGTGGGGGCCAACGTCCTGACTTTC,CASSPGGVVGANVLTF,.,TRBJ2-6,16,TRBV7-9,many
TGTGCCAGCAGTGAATTTAGCCGCACGAACACTGAAGCTTTCTTT,CASSEFSRTNTEAFF,.,TRBJ1-1,15,TRBV6-1,many
TGCAGTGCTAGGACAGTTATACGATCACCCCTCCACTTT,CSARTVIRSPLHF,.,TRBJ1-6,13,TRBV20-1,few